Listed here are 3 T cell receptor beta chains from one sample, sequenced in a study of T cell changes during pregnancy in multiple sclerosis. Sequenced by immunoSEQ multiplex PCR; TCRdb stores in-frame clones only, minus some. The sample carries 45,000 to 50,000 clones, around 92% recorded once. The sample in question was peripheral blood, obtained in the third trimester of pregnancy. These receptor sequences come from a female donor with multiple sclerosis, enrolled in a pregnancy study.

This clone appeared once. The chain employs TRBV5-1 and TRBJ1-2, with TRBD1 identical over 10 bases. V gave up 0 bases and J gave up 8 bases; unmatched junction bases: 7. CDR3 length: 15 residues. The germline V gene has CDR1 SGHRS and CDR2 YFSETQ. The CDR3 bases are TGCGCCAGCAGCTTGGAAGGGACAGGGGTGGACGGCTACACCTTC. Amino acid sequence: CASSLEGTGVDGYTF.

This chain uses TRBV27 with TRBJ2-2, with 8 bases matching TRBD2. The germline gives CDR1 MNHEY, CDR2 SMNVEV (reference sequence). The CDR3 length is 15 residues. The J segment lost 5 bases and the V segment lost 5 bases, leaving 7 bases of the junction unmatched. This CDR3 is CASSGDSSGTGELFF. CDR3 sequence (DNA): TGTGCCAGCAGTGGGGATTCTAGCGGGACCGGGGAGCTGTTTTTT.

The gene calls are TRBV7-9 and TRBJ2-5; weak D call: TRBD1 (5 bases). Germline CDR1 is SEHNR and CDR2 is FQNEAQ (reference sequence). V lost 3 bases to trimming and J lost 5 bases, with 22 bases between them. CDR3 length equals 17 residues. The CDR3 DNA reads TGTGCCAGCAGCTTCCCTCCGAATCCGTCGGCAGGGGAGACCCAGTACTTC. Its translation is CASSFPPNPSAGETQYF.